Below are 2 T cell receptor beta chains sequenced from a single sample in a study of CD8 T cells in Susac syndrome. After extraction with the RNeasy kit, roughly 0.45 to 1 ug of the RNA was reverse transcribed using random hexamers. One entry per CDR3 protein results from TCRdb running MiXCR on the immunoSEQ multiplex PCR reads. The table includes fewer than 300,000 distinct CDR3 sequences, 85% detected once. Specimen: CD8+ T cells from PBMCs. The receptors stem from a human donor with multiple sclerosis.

The CDR3 loop is CASSFRVKGKNIQYF. Here the CDR3 DNA reads TGTGCCAGCAGCTTCAGGGTTAAGGGCAAAAACATTCAGTACTTC. The V call is TRBV28, the J call TRBJ2-4, with TRBD1 as a possible D gene (5 bases). The CDR3 extends over 15 amino acids. V was pared by 6 bases and J by 3 bases, with 15 bases between. CDR1 and CDR2 from the germline V gene are MDHEN and SYDVKM.

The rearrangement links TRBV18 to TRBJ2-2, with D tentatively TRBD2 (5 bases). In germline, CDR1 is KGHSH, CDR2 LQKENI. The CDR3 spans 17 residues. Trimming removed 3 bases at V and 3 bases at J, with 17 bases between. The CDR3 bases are TGTGCCAGCTCACCTTTCCGGGGAGAAAAGGACACCGGGGAGCTGTTTTTT. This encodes CASSPFRGEKDTGELFF.